Listed here is a single T cell receptor (beta chain). V was clipped by 5 bases and J by 0 bases, with 14 bases between them. The CDR3 has 16 residues. Germline V gene data show CDR1 as KGHDR and CDR2 as SFDVKD. Method: immunoSEQ multiplex PCR; TCRdb's copy keeps in-frame clones and lacks some. The table lists about 300,000 clones, 86% of them singletons. This record comes from a study of blood T cell repertoires in COVID-19. The chain employs TRBV24-1 and TRBJ2-3; tentatively, D is TRBD1 (5 bases). This receptor was identified in a man younger than 45 who had recovered from COVID-19. The sequenced sample was PBMCs or T cells enriched from blood (not recorded which). This CDR3 reads CATSAYGHSSTDTQYF. In DNA, the CDR3 is TGTGCCACCAGTGCCTACGGACACTCAAGCACAGATACGCAGTATTTT.